This paragraph reports one TCR beta chain. This table comes from immunoSEQ multiplex PCR, and its TCRdb copy is limited to in-frame clones, with some not included. The sample lists 37,000 or so clones; roughly nine tenths were seen once. The data derive from a study of T cell changes during pregnancy in multiple sclerosis. Germline V gives CDR1 LGHNA, CDR2 YNFKEQ. V lost 0 bases, J lost 4 bases, and 7 bases stayed unmatched. CDR3 length equals 16 residues. The sequence was collected from a female donor with multiple sclerosis, enrolled in a pregnancy study. This specimen consisted of CD4+ T cells from peripheral blood mononuclear cells, obtained in the second trimester of pregnancy. V and J are TRBV4-2 and TRBJ1-2; 8 bases fit TRBD1. CDR3 residues: CASSQEKQGATYGYTF. CDR3 bases: TGTGCCAGCAGCCAAGAGAAGCAGGGGGCAACCTATGGCTACACCTTC.